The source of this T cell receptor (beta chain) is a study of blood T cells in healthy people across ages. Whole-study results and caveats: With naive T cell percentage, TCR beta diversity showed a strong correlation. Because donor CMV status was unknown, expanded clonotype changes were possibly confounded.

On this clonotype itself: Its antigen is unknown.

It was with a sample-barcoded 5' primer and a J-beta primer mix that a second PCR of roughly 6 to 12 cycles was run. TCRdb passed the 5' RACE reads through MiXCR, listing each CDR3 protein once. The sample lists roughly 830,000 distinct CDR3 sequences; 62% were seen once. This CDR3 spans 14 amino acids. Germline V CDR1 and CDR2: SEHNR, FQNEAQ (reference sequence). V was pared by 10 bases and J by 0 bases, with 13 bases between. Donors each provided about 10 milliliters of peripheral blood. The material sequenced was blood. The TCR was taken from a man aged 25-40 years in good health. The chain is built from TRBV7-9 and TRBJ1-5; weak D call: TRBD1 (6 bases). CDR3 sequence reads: CATEGVGSNQPQHF. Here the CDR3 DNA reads TGTGCCACCGAGGGGGTGGGTAGCAATCAGCCCCAGCATTTT.